The T cell receptor (beta chain) under discussion was sequenced for a study of cytomegalovirus exposure and HLA in healthy donors (dated by TCRdb to the late 2010s). Regarding the complete study: An earlier analysis of about 560 of the donors reported approximately 280 Gb of sequence data and 117 million unique TCR beta sequences obtained from about 179 million T cells. Genome-wide SNP genotypes for about 65% of the 666 donors were used in a later genetic analysis, which treated that subset as a discovery cohort. Four to six DR-DQ haplotypes were handled as single units for association and clustering because linkage in the cohort was strong. Of the 300 to 500 genotyped donors, 81% were placed in the genetic ancestry cluster associated with self-reported Caucasian donors. The study aimed to test whether cataloging public T cell receptors could reveal signatures of past pathogen exposure. To predict cytomegalovirus infection status, the study brought together high-throughput TCR immunosequencing, statistical association of individual TCRs with disease status, and machine learning. Using immunosequencing, the study profiled T cell repertoires from 666 subjects and related those repertoires to cytomegalovirus serostatus. Every repertoire in the discovery cohort had been generated on one and the same sequencing platform. A separate validation cohort of some 130 different subjects was used in addition to the 666-subject first cohort. Among about 400 genotyped donors of the cohort, an average of approximately 200,000 unique TCR beta nucleotide sequences was sequenced per donor, of which 15% to 20% were non-productive. An early release covering over 500 HLA-typed donors comprised approximately 290 gigabases of sequencing data and some 79 million unique TCR sequences. The number of donors typed differed by locus, with 629-630 for A, B, C, DRB1 and DQB1, approximately 500 for DQA1, 606 for DPA1, and some 470 for DPB1. Both class I and class II loci were covered by HLA typing, at four-digit resolution. An earlier analysis of a few hundred of the donors applied high-throughput TCR beta sequencing to assess whether each TCR beta V gene segment acted as functional or pseudogenic. Rather than drawing on any new phenotypic data, the later analysis identified candidate immune exposures from TCR beta sequences and the way those sequences occurred across donors. Donor age, sex, ethnicity and CMV serostatus were collected together with the repertoire data. To study patterns of TCR occurrence, a later analysis re-analyzed previously published TCR beta repertoires from around 670 donors and added high-resolution HLA genotyping.

In total, just over 650 healthy bone marrow donors made up the cohort. At the time of sampling, every cohort member was nominally healthy, though immune exposures that went unrecorded were likely present. The donor was CMV seronegative and belonged to the group of several hundred seronegative cohort members. A peripheral blood sample was provided by each donor, and peripheral blood mononuclear cells were used for TCR beta sequencing. Genomic DNA was extracted from the blood cell samples with the Qiagen DNeasy Blood Extraction Kit. For CDR1 and CDR2, the germline V gene lists SGHTA and FQGTGA. From the cysteine through the phenylalanine, the CDR3 covers 15 amino acids. Only the CDR3 region is kept as DNA, spanning 45 bases read in frame from base 1. V loses 5 bases, J loses 0 bases, and the germline ends lie 11 bases apart. Remarks on this clone: The antigen it recognizes is unknown. Within one base of it there is no much larger clone, and no base qualities were kept.

The full study reports these points: The earlier analysis of about 600 of the donors excluded 15 to 20 rarely observed V segments, including chromosome 9 orphons, because counts were too low. Compared with the 666-donor mean, donors in an Asian-associated ancestry cluster had fewer N-insertions in productive TCRs, according to a later genetic analysis. A total of around 150 TCR beta chains were listed by the study as associated with cytomegalovirus. In both the original and validation cohorts, the classifier was reported to diagnose cytomegalovirus status with high specificity and sensitivity. V-gene and J-gene trimming of TCR beta chains was associated with a missense DCLRE1C variant in a later genetic analysis, and the association was replicated in an independent cohort. This cohort had only TCR beta chains sequenced, and the lack of alpha or paired-chain data limited which features could be detected. Some IMGT-functional V segments, including TRBV6-2 and TRBV6-3, could not be told apart with the 87-base-pair reads, so those segments were excluded. The only immune exposure information available for the cohort was CMV serostatus. Because HLA typing was unavailable for some donors at each locus, only the typed subset was used in association tests. In a later analysis, the rate of TCR association differed among HLA loci, with DRB1 alleles having the most associated TCRs and HLA-C alleles having the fewest. A later analysis found that HLA-associated TCR beta chains were more clonally expanded and had lower generation probabilities than equally common non-associated chains. A later analysis found that most CMV-associated TCR beta chains appeared HLA-restricted, with HLA associations seemingly driven largely by CMV exposure. A cluster of highly shared sequence variants was judged likely to represent a technical artifact of the sequencing pipeline. The authors suggested that the approach could potentially be generalized to other disease states and immunological phenotypes. Three of the identified cytomegalovirus-associated TCR beta chains were confirmed in vitro to be specific for cytomegalovirus antigens. Linkage disequilibrium might explain the correlated functional status among segregating V segments, but an unknown experimental factor could not be ruled out. While some public TCRs were present in many individuals, most TCR sequences turned up only very rarely across donors. Sequencing depth was assumed to be roughly uniform across donors in the presence/absence analyses, though that assumption may not hold. Assigning TCR associations to individual alleles was difficult when HLA alleles, especially DR and DQ, strongly co-occurred. An earlier analysis of some 560 of the donors showed that most TCR beta V segments appeared in productive rearrangements either about 90% or about 30% of the time, which broadly matched IMGT annotations. At a false discovery rate of 0.05, a later analysis linked 16,951 TCR beta sequences to specific HLA alleles. A further reported finding was that TCR beta sequences accurately predicted the HLA-A and HLA-B alleles for most subjects in the first cohort. According to a later analysis, parvovirus B19, influenza, CMV and Epstein-Barr virus appeared linked to several top co-occurrence clusters.

The library was built by means of the immunoSEQ multiplex PCR assay. A mixture of 60 forward primers for TCR Vbeta segments and 13 reverse primers for TCR Jbeta segments was used in the multiplex PCR. Amplification of the CDR3 region of rearranged TCR beta genes was performed with a multiplex PCR assay on genomic DNA. Amplified TCR beta libraries were sequenced as 87-base-pair reads on the Illumina HiSeq System. Concerning the study's data processing: In a later analysis, 70 million to 95 million unique TCR beta chains were counted across the 690 or so repertoires, and roughly 11 million of these chains were shared by at least two donors. To remove PCR and sequencing errors, raw reads were error-corrected and collapsed into unique sequences using a nearest-neighbor algorithm that merged closely related sequences. CDR3 sequences were aligned to IMGT reference sequences to assign V, D and J gene segments. For a sequence to be retained, a match of at least six nucleotides to both a V gene segment and a J gene segment was required. A rearrangement was called productive if the CDR3 had no stop codons and remained in frame with V and J, and every other rearrangement was called non-productive. CDR3 was defined by IMGT convention, running from the second conserved V-encoded cysteine to the conserved J-encoded phenylalanine. Sequences without an unambiguous match to a single V gene segment were excluded from the earlier analysis of a few hundred of the donors. An earlier analysis of about 600 of the donors called V segments functional above 56.7% productive rearrangements and segregating when the between-donor standard deviation exceeded 5%. To diagnose cytomegalovirus status from the catalog of TCR beta chain sequences, a statistical classification framework was built. A later analysis assigned V and J genes by comparing TCR nucleotide sequences with IMGT/GENE-DB human TR gene sequences. In a later analysis, CDR3 sequences and most-parsimonious VDJ recombination scenarios were assigned using the TCRdist pipeline. In a later analysis, each TCR beta chain was defined by its CDR3 amino acid sequence together with its V-gene family, and reads lacking a unique V-gene family were excluded. A later analysis removed 500 to 600 highly shared, low-generation-probability nucleotide sequences to deal with suspected cross-contamination and a sequencing artifact. A later analysis calculated a clonal expansion index for each public chain from normalized within-repertoire ranks of inferred template counts. In a later analysis, generation probabilities were computed using a VDJ recombination model fitted to out-of-frame rearrangements, and the results were checked against IGoR. A later analysis scored TCR-TCR, TCR-HLA and TCR-CMV co-occurrence with hypergeometric tests, applying a repertoire-size bias correction to TCR pairs. False discovery rates were estimated in a later analysis by permuting HLA or CMV assignments 20 times. In a later analysis, co-occurring TCRs were grouped using DBSCAN, and TCRdist sequence similarity was added for clustering within HLA-allele-positive subsets. Repertoires with fewer than 30,000 or more than 120,000 public chains were left out of co-occurrence clustering, as were four to six repertoires with anomalous nucleotide sharing. The clones in this table, taken by TCRdb from immuneACCESS, are in-frame only. Not every clone is retained; where verified, under half of the shortfall comes from an unresolved V gene, and the cause of the rest is unknown. From that table come the V and J calls and clone size; the DNA was used to work out D and trimming. Here the sample has 170,000 or so clones; less than 85% occur a single time. The ten largest clonotypes hold under 5% of the sample.

The chain was built from TRBV7-3 and TRBJ2-1, with TRBD1 tentatively as D gene (5 bases match). Sequences were obtained from PBMCs. The TCR originated in a man aged 18 to 29 in good health and CMV-seronegative. The sequence in DNA is TGTGCCAGCAGCGCTACAGGATCCTCCTACAATGAGCAGTTCTTC. Translation gives CASSATGSSYNEQFF.